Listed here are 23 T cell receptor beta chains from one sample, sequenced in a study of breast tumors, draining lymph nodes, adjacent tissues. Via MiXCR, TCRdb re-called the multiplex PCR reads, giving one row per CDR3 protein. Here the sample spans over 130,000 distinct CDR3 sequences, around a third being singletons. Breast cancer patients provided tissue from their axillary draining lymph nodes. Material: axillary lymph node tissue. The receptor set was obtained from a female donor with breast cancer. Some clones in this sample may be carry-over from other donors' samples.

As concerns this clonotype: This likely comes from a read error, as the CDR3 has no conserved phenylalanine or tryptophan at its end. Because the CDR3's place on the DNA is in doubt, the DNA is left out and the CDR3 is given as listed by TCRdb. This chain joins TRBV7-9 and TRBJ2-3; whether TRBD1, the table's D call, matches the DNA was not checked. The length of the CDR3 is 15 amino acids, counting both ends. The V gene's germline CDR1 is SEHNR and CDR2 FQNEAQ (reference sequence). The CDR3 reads CASSLMVRGTDTQCL.

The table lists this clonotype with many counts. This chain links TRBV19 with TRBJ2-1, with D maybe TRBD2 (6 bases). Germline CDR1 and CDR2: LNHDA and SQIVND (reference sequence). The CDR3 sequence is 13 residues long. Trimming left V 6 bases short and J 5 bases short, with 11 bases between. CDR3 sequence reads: CASRRTTHNEQFF. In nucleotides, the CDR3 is TGTGCCAGTAGGCGGACTACCCACAATGAGCAGTTCTTC.

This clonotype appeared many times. The CDR3 spells CSATRPQGQGYEQYF. The CDR3 DNA is TGCAGTGCTACCAGGCCGCAGGGACAGGGCTACGAGCAGTACTTC. The J gene is TRBJ2-7, the V gene TRBV20-1, with 9 bases identical to TRBD1. Germline CDR1 and CDR2: DFQATT and SNEGSKA (reference sequence). The junction had 10 bases not matched to a gene; V was cut back by 4 bases and J by 3 bases. The CDR3 is 15 residues long.

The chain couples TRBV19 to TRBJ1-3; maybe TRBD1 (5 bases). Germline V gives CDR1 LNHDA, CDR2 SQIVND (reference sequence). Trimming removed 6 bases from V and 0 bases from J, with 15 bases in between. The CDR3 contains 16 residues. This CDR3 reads CASSLGTGSSGNTIYF. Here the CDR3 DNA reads TGTGCCAGTAGCTTGGGGACGGGGAGCTCTGGAAACACCATATATTTT. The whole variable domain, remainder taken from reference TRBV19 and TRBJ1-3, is DGGITQSPKYLFRKEGQNVTLSCEQNLNHDAMYWYRQDPGQGLRLIYYSQIVNDFQKGDIAEGYSVSREKKESFPLTVTSAQKNPTAFYLCASSLGTGSSGNTIYFGEGSWLTVV.

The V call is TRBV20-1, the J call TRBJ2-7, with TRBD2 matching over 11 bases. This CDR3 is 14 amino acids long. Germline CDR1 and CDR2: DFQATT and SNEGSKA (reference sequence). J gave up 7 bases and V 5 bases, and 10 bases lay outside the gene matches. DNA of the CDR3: TGCAGTGCTCTACTAGCGGGGGAGTACCAAGAGCAGTACGTC. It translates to CSALLAGEYQEQYV.

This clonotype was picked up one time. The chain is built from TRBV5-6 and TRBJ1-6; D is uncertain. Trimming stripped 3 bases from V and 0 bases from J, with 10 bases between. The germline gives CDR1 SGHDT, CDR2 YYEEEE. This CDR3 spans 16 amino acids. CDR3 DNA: TGTGCCAGCAGCTACGGACTGCTCTCCTATAATTCACCCCTCCACTTT. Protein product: CASSYGLLSYNSPLHF.

This CDR3 is CASSEPGQGRTGELFF. The CDR3 region has the DNA TGTGCCAGCAGCGAGCCGGGACAGGGGAGGACCGGGGAGCTGTTTTTT. The genes are TRBV7-9 and TRBJ2-2, with 10 bases that match TRBD1. V shed 5 bases and J 5 bases; nucleotides not matched to a gene: 8. Germline V gene sequence: CDR1 SEHNR, CDR2 FQNEAQ (reference sequence). The CDR3 consists of 16 residues. Looking up the rest from reference TRBV7-9 and TRBJ2-2 gives the full variable domain: DTGVSQNPRHKITKRGQNVTFRCDPISEHNRLYWYRQTLGQGPEFLTYFQNEAQLEKSRLLSDRFSAERPKGSFSTLEIQRTEQGDSAMYLCASSEPGQGRTGELFFGEGSRLTVL.

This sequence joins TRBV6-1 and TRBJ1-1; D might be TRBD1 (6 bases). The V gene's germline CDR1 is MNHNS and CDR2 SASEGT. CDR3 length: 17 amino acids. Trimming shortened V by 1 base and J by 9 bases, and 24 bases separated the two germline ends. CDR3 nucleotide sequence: TGTGCCAGCAGTGAAGGGGATACAGGGCTTGGGGGAGCAAAAGCTTTCTTT. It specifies CASSEGDTGLGGAKAFF.

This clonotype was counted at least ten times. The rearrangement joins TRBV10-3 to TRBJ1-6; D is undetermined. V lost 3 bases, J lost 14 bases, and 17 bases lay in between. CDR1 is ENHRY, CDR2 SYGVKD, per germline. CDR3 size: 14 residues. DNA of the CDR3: TGTGCCATCAGTGATTCGGGGATGGAGTTATCCCTCCACTTT. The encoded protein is CAISDSGMELSLHF.

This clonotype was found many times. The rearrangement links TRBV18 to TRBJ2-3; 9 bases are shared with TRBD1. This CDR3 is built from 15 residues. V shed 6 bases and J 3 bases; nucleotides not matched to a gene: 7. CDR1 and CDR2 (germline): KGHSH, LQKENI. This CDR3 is CASSGGQGTTDTQYF. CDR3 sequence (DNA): TGTGCCAGCTCGGGAGGACAGGGGACAACAGATACGCAGTATTTT.

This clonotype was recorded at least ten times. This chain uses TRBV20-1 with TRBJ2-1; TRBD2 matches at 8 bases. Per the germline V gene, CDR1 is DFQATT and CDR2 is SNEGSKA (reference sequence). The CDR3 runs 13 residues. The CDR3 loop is CRHAGTSVGEQFF. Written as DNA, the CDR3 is TGCAGGCACGCCGGGACTAGTGTTGGTGAGCAGTTCTTC.

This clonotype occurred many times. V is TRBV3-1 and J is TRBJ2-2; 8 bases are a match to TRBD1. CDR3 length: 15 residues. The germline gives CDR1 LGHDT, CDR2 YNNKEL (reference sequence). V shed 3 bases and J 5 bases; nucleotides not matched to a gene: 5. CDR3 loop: CASSHSDRGTGELFF. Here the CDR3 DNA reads TGTGCCAGCAGCCATTCCGACAGGGGAACCGGGGAGCTGTTTTTT.

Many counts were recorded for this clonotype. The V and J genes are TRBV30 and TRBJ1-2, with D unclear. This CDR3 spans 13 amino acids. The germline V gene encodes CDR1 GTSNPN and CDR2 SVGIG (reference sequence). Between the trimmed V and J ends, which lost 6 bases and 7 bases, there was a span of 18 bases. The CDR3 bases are TGTGCCTGTCGAAATAGGGCTGCTGGTGGCTACACCTTC. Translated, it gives CACRNRAAGGYTF. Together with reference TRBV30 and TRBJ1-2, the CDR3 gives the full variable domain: SQTIHQWPATLVQPVGSPLSLECTVEGTSNPNLYWYRQAAGRGLQLLFYSVGIGQISSEVPQNLSASRPQDRQFILSSKKLLLSDSGFYLCACRNRAAGGYTFGSGTRLTVV.

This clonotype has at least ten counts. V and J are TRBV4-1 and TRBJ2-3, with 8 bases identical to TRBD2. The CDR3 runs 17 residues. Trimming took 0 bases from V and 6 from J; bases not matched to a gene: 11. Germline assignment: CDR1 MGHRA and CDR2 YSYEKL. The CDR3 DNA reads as TGCGCCAGCAGCCAAGATGGGCGAGCGGGGGCCCTCGATACGCAGTATTTT. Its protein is CASSQDGRAGALDTQYF.

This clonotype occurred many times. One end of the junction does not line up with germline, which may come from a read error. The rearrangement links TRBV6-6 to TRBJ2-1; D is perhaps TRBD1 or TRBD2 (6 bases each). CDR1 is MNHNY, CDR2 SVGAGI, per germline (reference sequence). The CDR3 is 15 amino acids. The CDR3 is CASSHSGDIYNEQFF. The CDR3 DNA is TGTGCCAGCAGTCACTCGGGGGACATATACAATGAGCAGTTCTTC.

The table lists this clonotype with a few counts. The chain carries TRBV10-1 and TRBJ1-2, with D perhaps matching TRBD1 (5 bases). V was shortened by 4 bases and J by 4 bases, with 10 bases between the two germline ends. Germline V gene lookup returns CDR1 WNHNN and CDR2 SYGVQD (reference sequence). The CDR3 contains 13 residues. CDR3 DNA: TGCGCCAGCAGTGCAGGGTTGGCCTATGGCTACACCTTC. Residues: CASSAGLAYGYTF.

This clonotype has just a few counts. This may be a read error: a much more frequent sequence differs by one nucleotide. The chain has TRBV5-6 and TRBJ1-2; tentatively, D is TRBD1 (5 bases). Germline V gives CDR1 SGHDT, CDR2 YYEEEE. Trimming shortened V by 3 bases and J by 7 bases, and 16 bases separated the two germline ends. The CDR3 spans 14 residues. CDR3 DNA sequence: TGTGCCAGCAGCTCCGGCGACACGGGGCTTGGCTACACCTTC. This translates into CASSSGDTGLGYTF.

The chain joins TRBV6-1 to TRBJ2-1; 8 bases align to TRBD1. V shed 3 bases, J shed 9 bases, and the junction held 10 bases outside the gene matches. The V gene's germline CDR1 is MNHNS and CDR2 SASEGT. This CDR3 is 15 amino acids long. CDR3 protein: CASSENGPGGFEQFF. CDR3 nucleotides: TGTGCCAGCAGTGAGAATGGGCCAGGGGGCTTTGAGCAGTTCTTC.

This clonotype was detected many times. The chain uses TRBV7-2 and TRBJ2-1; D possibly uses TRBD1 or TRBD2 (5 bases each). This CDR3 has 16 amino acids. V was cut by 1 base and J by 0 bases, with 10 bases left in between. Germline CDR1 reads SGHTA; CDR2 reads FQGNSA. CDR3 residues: CASSLDWGSSYNEQFF. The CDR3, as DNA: TGTGCCAGCAGCTTAGATTGGGGGAGCTCCTACAATGAGCAGTTCTTC.

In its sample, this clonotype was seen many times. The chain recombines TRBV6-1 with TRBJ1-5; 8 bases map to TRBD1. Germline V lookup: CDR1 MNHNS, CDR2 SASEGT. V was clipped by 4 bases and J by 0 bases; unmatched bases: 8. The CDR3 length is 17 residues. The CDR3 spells CASSALTGGYSNQPQHF. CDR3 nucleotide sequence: TGTGCCAGCAGTGCACTTACAGGGGGTTATAGCAATCAGCCCCAGCATTTT.

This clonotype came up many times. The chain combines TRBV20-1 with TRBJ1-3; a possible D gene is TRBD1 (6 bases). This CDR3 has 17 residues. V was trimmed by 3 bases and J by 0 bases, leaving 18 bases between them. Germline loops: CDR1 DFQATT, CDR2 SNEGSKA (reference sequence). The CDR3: CSASPGADMSSGNTIYF. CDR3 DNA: TGCAGTGCTAGTCCAGGGGCTGACATGTCCTCTGGAAACACCATATATTTT.

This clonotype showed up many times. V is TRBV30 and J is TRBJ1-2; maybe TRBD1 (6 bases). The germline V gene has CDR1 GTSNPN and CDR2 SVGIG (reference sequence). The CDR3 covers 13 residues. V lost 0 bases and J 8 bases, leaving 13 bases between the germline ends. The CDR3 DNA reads TGTGCCTGGAGTGTGGCCGGGCAGGGGGGCTACACCTTC. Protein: CAWSVAGQGGYTF.

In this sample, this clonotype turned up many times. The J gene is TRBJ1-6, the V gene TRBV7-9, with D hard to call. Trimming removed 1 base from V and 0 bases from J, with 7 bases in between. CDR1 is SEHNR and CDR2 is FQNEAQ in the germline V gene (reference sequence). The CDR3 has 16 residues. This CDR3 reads CASSLGGSSYNSPLHF. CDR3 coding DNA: TGTGCCAGCAGCTTAGGTGGGAGCTCCTATAATTCACCCCTCCACTTT.